The subject of this entry is one T cell receptor beta chain. Original handling: The authors estimated nucleated cell counts from reference gene primer amplification. Generated by immunoSEQ multiplex PCR, the TCRdb table keeps only in-frame clones and is missing some. That table supplies the V and J calls and clone size; D and trimming were determined from the DNA. The sample gives approximately 350,000 clones, less than 90% of which show up once; 7% to 7.5% is in the top ten. This sample is drawn from a study of blood T cell repertoires in COVID-19. Study context: Acute and convalescent COVID-19 specimens originated in the United States, Italy and Spain. The analysed material was cDNA or gDNA that came from T cells, B-cell-depleted T cells, or PBMCs.

Followed over time, Seattle patients had been enrolled while infection was active. This sequence originates from a woman in her fifties or sixties with COVID-19, enrolled during active disease. Specimen: peripheral blood.

In DNA form, the CDR3 reads TGTGCCAGCAGCCCGACAGCAGGGACAGGGGCGGGCGAGCAGTACTTC. Amino acids: CASSPTAGTGAGEQYF. This chain links TRBV7-6 with TRBJ2-7; TRBD1 matches at 10 bases. Germline V CDR1 and CDR2: SGHVS, FNYEAQ. The V and J ends lost 5 bases and 6 bases, in that order; junction bases with no gene match: 13. The CDR3 covers 16 residues.